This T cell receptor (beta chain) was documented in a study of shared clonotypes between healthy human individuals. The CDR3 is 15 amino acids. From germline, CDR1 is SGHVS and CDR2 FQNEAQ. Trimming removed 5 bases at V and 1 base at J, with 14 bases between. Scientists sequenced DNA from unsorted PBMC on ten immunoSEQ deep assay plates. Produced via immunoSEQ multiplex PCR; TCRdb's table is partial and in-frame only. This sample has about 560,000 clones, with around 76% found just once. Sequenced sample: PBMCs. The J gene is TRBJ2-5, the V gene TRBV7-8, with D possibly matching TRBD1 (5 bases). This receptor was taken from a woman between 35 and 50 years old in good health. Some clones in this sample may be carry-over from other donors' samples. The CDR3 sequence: CASSLYRQPQETQYF. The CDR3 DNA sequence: TGTGCCAGCAGCCTATACCGACAGCCCCAAGAGACCCAGTACTTC.